This is a list of T cell receptor beta chains from one sample in a study of response to subunit inactivated influenza vaccine. TCRdb processed the RT-PCR reads anew with MiXCR; each CDR3 protein has one entry. The sample contains more than 600,000 distinct CDR3 sequences, approximately 18% of which appear only once. The source was PBMCs from blood, collected about 5 days after vaccination. All receptors derive from a man aged 45-65 years who received an inactivated influenza vaccine. Each CDR3 is given with its conserved first and last residue. The order of the fields is V gene, clone size, J gene, D gene, CDR3 DNA, CDR3 protein. D genes are given only for firm matches. Some rows have no size entry. The others give once, few or many, or a class for an expanded clone.

V gene: TRBV20-1; clone size: -; J gene: TRBJ2-7; D gene: -; CDR3 DNA: TGCAGTGCTAGTGCGTCATCCAAGCAGTACTTC; CDR3 protein: CSASASSKQYF
V gene: TRBV7-3; clone size: -; J gene: TRBJ2-1; D gene: -; CDR3 DNA: TGTGCCAGCAGCTTATACACGGGTAATGAGCAGTTCTTC; CDR3 protein: CASSLYTGNEQFF
V gene: TRBV4-3; clone size: few; J gene: TRBJ2-1; D gene: -; CDR3 DNA: TGCGCCAGCAGCTCCAGAGGTACTGGCTCCTACAATGAGCAGTTCTTC; CDR3 protein: CASSSRGTGSYNEQFF
V gene: TRBV10-2; clone size: -; J gene: TRBJ2-1; D gene: -; CDR3 DNA: TGCGCCAGCAGTGAGTCGCGAGGGTCTACCAATAAGGATGAGCAGTTCTTC; CDR3 protein: CASSESRGSTNKDEQFF
V gene: TRBV18; clone size: -; J gene: TRBJ2-3; D gene: -; CDR3 DNA: TGTGCCAGCTCACGAATGGGCGCACCCACAGATACGCAGTATTTT; CDR3 protein: CASSRMGAPTDTQYF
V gene: TRBV15; clone size: few; J gene: TRBJ1-5; D gene: -; CDR3 DNA: TGTGCCACCAGCAGAGATGCCCGACAGAACGGTCAGCCCCAGCATTTT; CDR3 protein: CATSRDARQNGQPQHF
V gene: TRBV20-1; clone size: -; J gene: TRBJ1-5; D gene: TRBD1; CDR3 DNA: TGCAGTGCTCCAGGGGGGGGGCAGCCCCAGCATTTT; CDR3 protein: CSAPGGGQPQHF
V gene: TRBV12-5; clone size: -; J gene: TRBJ1-1; D gene: -; CDR3 DNA: TGTGCTAGTGGTTTGAGTGGCACTGAAGCTTTCTTT; CDR3 protein: CASGLSGTEAFF
V gene: TRBV3-1; clone size: -; J gene: TRBJ2-1; D gene: TRBD2; CDR3 DNA: TGTGCCAGCAGCCCTCCGGGGCGGGGGGCCTACAATGAGCAGTTCTTC; CDR3 protein: CASSPPGRGAYNEQFF
V gene: TRBV15; clone size: few; J gene: TRBJ2-7; D gene: TRBD2; CDR3 DNA: TGTGCCACCAGCGGATATTTAGCGGGCCACAGCTCCTACGAGCAGTACTTC; CDR3 protein: CATSGYLAGHSSYEQYF
V gene: TRBV29-1; clone size: few; J gene: TRBJ2-5; D gene: -; CDR3 DNA: TGCAGCGTTGAAGATTTCGCAGGGGAAGAGACCCAGTACTTC; CDR3 protein: CSVEDFAGEETQYF
V gene: TRBV6-5; clone size: -; J gene: TRBJ1-6; D gene: -; CDR3 DNA: TGTGCCAGCAGGCAGGGTGGGTCACCCCTCCACTTT; CDR3 protein: CASRQGGSPLHF
V gene: TRBV5-5; clone size: few; J gene: TRBJ1-1; D gene: -; CDR3 DNA: TGTGCCAGCAGCCTTTTGGGACCCCCAGCCGTCGCTTTCTTT; CDR3 protein: CASSLLGPPAVAFF
V gene: TRBV28; clone size: few; J gene: TRBJ2-7; D gene: -; CDR3 DNA: TGTGCCAGCTGGGGTAATTCCTACGAGCAGTACTTC; CDR3 protein: CASWGNSYEQYF
V gene: TRBV6-2/TRBV6-3; clone size: -; J gene: TRBJ1-2; D gene: -; CDR3 DNA: TGTGCCAGCAGCGTTTCGTGGGGGGACTTCGGCACCTTC; CDR3 protein: CASSVSWGDFGTF
V gene: TRBV5-1; clone size: -; J gene: TRBJ2-7; D gene: -; CDR3 DNA: TGCGCCAGCAGCTTGGAACCGGGAGTCGAGCAGTACTTC; CDR3 protein: CASSLEPGVEQYF
V gene: TRBV6-2/TRBV6-3; clone size: -; J gene: TRBJ2-7; D gene: -; CDR3 DNA: TGTGCCAGCAGTTACTTACTCCGGACGGTCTCCTACGAGCAGTACTTC; CDR3 protein: CASSYLLRTVSYEQYF
V gene: TRBV7-8; clone size: -; J gene: TRBJ2-7; D gene: TRBD1; CDR3 DNA: TGTGCCAGCAGCTTAGCGTCTCGGGACAGGGCTCCCAGGGGCGAGCAGTACTTC; CDR3 protein: CASSLASRDRAPRGEQYF
V gene: TRBV7-9; clone size: -; J gene: TRBJ2-7; D gene: TRBD1; CDR3 DNA: TGTGCCAGCAGTTCTCGACAGGGGGTGAACGAGCAGTACTTC; CDR3 protein: CASSSRQGVNEQYF
V gene: TRBV20-1; clone size: -; J gene: TRBJ2-2; D gene: TRBD2; CDR3 DNA: TGCAGTGCTTCGGGACTAGCGGGATTGAACACCGGGGAGCTGTTTTTT; CDR3 protein: CSASGLAGLNTGELFF
V gene: TRBV4-1; clone size: few; J gene: TRBJ2-5; D gene: -; CDR3 DNA: TGCGCCAGCAGCCAAGGGGGGCCAGAGACCCAGTACTTC; CDR3 protein: CASSQGGPETQYF
V gene: TRBV6-2/TRBV6-3; clone size: -; J gene: TRBJ2-5; D gene: -; CDR3 DNA: TGTGCCAGCAACTCTCTGGAGACCCAGTACTTC; CDR3 protein: CASNSLETQYF
V gene: TRBV11-2; clone size: few; J gene: TRBJ2-4; D gene: TRBD2; CDR3 DNA: TGTGCCAGCAGCTTACTGGGACTAGCGGGATTTGGGGAGAACATTCAGTACTTC; CDR3 protein: CASSLLGLAGFGENIQYF
V gene: TRBV5-5; clone size: many; J gene: TRBJ2-7; D gene: -; CDR3 DNA: TGTGCCAGCAGCTTGGCCTTGCGTACCTACGAGCAGTACTTC; CDR3 protein: CASSLALRTYEQYF
V gene: TRBV3-1; clone size: -; J gene: TRBJ2-7; D gene: TRBD1; CDR3 DNA: TGTGCCAGCAGCCAAGATTATTCCGGGACAGGGGCCTACGAGCAGTACTTC; CDR3 protein: CASSQDYSGTGAYEQYF
V gene: TRBV20-1; clone size: few; J gene: TRBJ2-7; D gene: -; CDR3 DNA: TGCAGTGCTAGACGGGTGGACGGCTCCTACGAGCAGTACTTC; CDR3 protein: CSARRVDGSYEQYF
V gene: TRBV6-4; clone size: few; J gene: TRBJ2-2; D gene: -; CDR3 DNA: TGTGCCAGCAGCGAATCCCACAGGAGAGGCACCGGGGAGCTGTTTTTT; CDR3 protein: CASSESHRRGTGELFF
V gene: TRBV15; clone size: -; J gene: TRBJ1-1; D gene: TRBD1; CDR3 DNA: TGCGCCACCAGCATCGACCGTCAGGGGGCCGGCACTGAAGCTTTCTTT; CDR3 protein: CATSIDRQGAGTEAFF
V gene: TRBV20-1; clone size: few; J gene: TRBJ2-3; D gene: -; CDR3 DNA: TGCAGTGCTAGAAGGACAGGCACAGATACGCAGTATTTT; CDR3 protein: CSARRTGTDTQYF
V gene: TRBV2; clone size: few; J gene: TRBJ2-7; D gene: TRBD2; CDR3 DNA: TGTGCCAGCAGTGAAACCGGGACTAGGGATTACGAGCAGTACTTC; CDR3 protein: CASSETGTRDYEQYF
V gene: TRBV10-3; clone size: -; J gene: TRBJ2-5; D gene: -; CDR3 DNA: TGTGCCATCAGTCCAATAGGGGGGCCGGAGACCCAGTACTTC; CDR3 protein: CAISPIGGPETQYF
V gene: TRBV10-2; clone size: few; J gene: TRBJ2-7; D gene: -; CDR3 DNA: TGCGCCAGCAGTGAGTCGAGGCTCGGCGAGCAGTACTTC; CDR3 protein: CASSESRLGEQYF
V gene: TRBV5-1; clone size: many; J gene: TRBJ2-1; D gene: TRBD2; CDR3 DNA: TGCGCCAGCAACCCAAGCGGGGAGTTATACAATGAGCAGTTCTTC; CDR3 protein: CASNPSGELYNEQFF
V gene: TRBV28; clone size: few; J gene: TRBJ2-3; D gene: -; CDR3 DNA: TGTGCCAGCAGTTTTTCCGGGGTTGCAGATACGCAGTATTTT; CDR3 protein: CASSFSGVADTQYF
V gene: TRBV27; clone size: -; J gene: TRBJ2-7; D gene: TRBD1; CDR3 DNA: TGTGCCAGCAGTTTTAGGACAGGGGAGGTAATTTACGAGCAGTACTTC; CDR3 protein: CASSFRTGEVIYEQYF
V gene: TRBV29-1; clone size: many; J gene: TRBJ1-1; D gene: TRBD1; CDR3 DNA: TGCAGCGGGGACAGAAACACTGAAGCTTTCTTT; CDR3 protein: CSGDRNTEAFF
V gene: TRBV6-5; clone size: few; J gene: TRBJ2-1; D gene: TRBD2; CDR3 DNA: TGTGCCAGCAGTACTAGCGGCCTCTTCAATGAGCAGTTCTTC; CDR3 protein: CASSTSGLFNEQFF
V gene: TRBV12-3/TRBV12-4; clone size: -; J gene: TRBJ1-3; D gene: TRBD1; CDR3 DNA: TGTGCCAGCACCCGGACAGGCTCTGGAAACACCATATATTTT; CDR3 protein: CASTRTGSGNTIYF
V gene: TRBV4-3; clone size: few; J gene: TRBJ1-2; D gene: -; CDR3 DNA: TGCGCCAGCAGCCATAAGATGGCTGATAACTATGGCTACACCTTC; CDR3 protein: CASSHKMADNYGYTF
V gene: TRBV28; clone size: -; J gene: TRBJ2-7; D gene: -; CDR3 DNA: TGTGCCAGCAGCCTCGGGCCCCGGAGCCACGAGCAGTACTTC; CDR3 protein: CASSLGPRSHEQYF
V gene: TRBV7-2; clone size: few; J gene: TRBJ1-5; D gene: -; CDR3 DNA: TGTGCCAGCAGCTCCGGACGTAGCAATCAGCCCCAGCATTTT; CDR3 protein: CASSSGRSNQPQHF
V gene: TRBV6-1; clone size: -; J gene: TRBJ1-2; D gene: TRBD1; CDR3 DNA: TGTGCCAGCGGGGGACAGGGTTATGGCTACACCTTC; CDR3 protein: CASGGQGYGYTF
V gene: TRBV6-1; clone size: few; J gene: TRBJ1-3; D gene: TRBD1; CDR3 DNA: TGTGCCAGCAGACTACAGACAGGGGGCATCGCTGGAAACACCATATATTTT; CDR3 protein: CASRLQTGGIAGNTIYF
V gene: TRBV5-1; clone size: -; J gene: TRBJ2-2; D gene: TRBD2; CDR3 DNA: TGCGCCAGCAGCTGGATGGGACTAGCGGGATCTAACACCGGGGAGCTGTTTTTT; CDR3 protein: CASSWMGLAGSNTGELFF